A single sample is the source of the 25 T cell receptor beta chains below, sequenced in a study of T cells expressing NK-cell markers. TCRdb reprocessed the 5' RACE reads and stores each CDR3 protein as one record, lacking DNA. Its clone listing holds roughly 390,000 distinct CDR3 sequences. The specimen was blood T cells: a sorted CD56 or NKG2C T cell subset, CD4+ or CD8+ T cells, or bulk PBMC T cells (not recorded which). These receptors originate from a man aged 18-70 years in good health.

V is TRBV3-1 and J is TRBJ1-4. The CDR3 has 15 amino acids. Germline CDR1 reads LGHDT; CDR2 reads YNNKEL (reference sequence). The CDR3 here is CASSQARGGHEKLFF.

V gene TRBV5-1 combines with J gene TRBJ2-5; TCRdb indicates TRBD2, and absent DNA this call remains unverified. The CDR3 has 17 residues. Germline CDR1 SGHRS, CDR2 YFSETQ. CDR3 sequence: CASSPPSTSGGQETQYF.

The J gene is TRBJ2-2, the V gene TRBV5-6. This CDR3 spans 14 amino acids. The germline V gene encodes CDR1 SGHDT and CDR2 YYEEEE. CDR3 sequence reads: CASSLRPASGELFF.

CDR3 in amino acids: CASKPTGSRGNQPQHF. The chain employs TRBV6-1 and TRBJ1-5. CDR3 length: 16 residues. Germline CDR1 is MNHNS and CDR2 is SASEGT.

CDR3 sequence reads: CAWSGQGAWETQYF. The chain combines TRBV30 with TRBJ2-5; absent DNA, TCRdb's TRBD1 call cannot be checked. Germline CDR1 is GTSNPN and CDR2 is SVGIG (reference sequence). This CDR3 has 14 residues.

The CDR3 is CARRTGGSYNSPLHF. The chain uses TRBV30 and TRBJ1-6. Germline assignment: CDR1 GTSNPN and CDR2 SVGIG (reference sequence). The CDR3 is 15 residues long.

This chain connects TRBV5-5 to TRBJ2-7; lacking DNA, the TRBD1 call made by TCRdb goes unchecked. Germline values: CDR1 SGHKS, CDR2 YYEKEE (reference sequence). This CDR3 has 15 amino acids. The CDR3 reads CASSSRDRGLYEQYF.

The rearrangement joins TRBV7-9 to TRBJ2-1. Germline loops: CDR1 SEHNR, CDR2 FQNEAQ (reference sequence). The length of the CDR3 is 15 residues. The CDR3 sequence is CASSRGLSEVNEQFF.

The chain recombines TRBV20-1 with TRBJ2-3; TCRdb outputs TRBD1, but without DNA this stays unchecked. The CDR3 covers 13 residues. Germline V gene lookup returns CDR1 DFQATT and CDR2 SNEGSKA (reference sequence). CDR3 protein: CSATDPGTRTQYF.

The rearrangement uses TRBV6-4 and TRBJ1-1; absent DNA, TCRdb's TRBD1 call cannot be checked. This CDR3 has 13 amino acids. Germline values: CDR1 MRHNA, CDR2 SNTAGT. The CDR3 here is CASSELGGTEAFF.

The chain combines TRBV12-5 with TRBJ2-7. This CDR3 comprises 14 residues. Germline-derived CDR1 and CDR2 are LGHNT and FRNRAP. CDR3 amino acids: CASGSDRSSYEQYF.

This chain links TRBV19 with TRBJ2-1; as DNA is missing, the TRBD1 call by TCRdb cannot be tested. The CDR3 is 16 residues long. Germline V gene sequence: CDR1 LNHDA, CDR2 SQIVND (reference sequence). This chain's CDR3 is CASSSPQDAAMRKQFF.

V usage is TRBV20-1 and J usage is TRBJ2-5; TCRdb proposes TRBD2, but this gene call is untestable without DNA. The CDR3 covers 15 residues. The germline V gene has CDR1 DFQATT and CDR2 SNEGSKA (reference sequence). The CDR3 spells CSASRAAATQETQYF.

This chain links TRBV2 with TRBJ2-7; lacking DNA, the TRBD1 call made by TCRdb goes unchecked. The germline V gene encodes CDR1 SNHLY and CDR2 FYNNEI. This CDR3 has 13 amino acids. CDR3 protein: CASSETPWYEQYF.

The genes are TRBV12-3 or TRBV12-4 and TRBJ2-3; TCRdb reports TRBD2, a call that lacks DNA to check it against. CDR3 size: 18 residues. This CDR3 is CASRPTSLSGGVTDTQYF.

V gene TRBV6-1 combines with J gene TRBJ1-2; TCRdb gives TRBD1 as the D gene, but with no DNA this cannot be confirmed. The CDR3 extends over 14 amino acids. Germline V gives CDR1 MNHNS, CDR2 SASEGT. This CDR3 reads CASSVGQNNYGYTF.

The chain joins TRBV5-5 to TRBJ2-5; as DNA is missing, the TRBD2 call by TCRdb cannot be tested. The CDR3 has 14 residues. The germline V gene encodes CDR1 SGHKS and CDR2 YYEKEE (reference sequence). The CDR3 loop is CASSLTSSQETQYF.

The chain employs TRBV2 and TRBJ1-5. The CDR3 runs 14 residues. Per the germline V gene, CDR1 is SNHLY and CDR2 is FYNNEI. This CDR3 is CASSVGRLNQPQHF.

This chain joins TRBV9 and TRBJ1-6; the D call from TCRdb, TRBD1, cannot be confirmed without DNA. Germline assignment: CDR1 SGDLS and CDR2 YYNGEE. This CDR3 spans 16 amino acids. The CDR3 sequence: CASSVRDSSYNSPLHF.

CDR3 in amino acids: CSASRGNNEKLFF. The chain carries TRBV20-1 and TRBJ1-4. Germline V CDR1 and CDR2: DFQATT, SNEGSKA (reference sequence). This CDR3 spans 13 amino acids.

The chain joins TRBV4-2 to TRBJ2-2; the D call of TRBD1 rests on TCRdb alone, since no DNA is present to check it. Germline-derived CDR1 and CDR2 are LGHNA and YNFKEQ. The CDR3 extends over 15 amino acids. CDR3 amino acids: CASNLGTGNTGELFF.

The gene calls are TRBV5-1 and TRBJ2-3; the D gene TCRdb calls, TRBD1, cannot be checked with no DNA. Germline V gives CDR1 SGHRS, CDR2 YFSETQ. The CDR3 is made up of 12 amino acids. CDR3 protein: CASNKQGGWQYF.

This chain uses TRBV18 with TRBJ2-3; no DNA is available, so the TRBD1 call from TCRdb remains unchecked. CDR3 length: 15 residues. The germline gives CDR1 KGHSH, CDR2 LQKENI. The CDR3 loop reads CASSPPIRARDTQYF.

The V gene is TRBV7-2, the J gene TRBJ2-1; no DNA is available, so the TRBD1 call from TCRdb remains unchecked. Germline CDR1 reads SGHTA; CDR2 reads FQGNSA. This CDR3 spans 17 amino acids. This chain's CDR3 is CASSLVAGVGYFNEQFF. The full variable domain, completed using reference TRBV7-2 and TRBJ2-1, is GAGVSQSPSNKVTEKGKDVELRCDPISGHTALYWYRQSLGQGLEFLIYFQGNSAPDKSGLPSDRFSAERTGGSVSTLTIQRTQQEDSAVYLCASSLVAGVGYFNEQFFGPGTRLTVL.

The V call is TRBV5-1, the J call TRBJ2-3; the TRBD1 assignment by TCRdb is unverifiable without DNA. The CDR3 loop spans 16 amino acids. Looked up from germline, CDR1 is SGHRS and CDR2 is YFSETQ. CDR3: CASSLGWGASTDTQYF.